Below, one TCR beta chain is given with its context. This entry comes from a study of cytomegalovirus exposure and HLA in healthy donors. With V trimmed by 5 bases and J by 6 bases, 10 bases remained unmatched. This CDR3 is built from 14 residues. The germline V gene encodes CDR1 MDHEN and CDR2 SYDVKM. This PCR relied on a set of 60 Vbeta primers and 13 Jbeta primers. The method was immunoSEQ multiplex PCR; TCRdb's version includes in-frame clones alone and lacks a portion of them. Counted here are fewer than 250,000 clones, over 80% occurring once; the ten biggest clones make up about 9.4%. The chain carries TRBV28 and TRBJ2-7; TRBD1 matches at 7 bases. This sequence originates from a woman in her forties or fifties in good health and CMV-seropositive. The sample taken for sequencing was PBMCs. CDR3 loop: CASSIRQGSSEQYF. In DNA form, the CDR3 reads TGTGCCAGCAGTATAAGACAGGGTTCCAGCGAGCAGTACTTC. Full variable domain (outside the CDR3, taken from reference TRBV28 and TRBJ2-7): DVKVTQSSRYLVKRTGEKVFLECVQDMDHENMFWYRQDPGLGLRLIYFSYDVKMKEKGDIPEGYSVSREKKERFSLILESASTNQTSMYLCASSIRQGSSEQYFGPGTRLTVT.